These T cell receptor beta chains were read from a single sample in a study of tumor and adjacent non-tumor tissue in lung cancer. TCRdb used MiXCR to reprocess the multiplex PCR reads, holding one entry per CDR3 protein. The table lists 100,000 or so distinct CDR3 sequences, about 80% of them singletons, with around 30% in the top ten. Sequencing input: distant non-tumor lung tissue. The receptors here all came from a man aged 55 to 70 with small cell lung cancer. The CDR3 runs from the conserved cysteine through the conserved F or W. Fields, in order: clone size, D gene, V gene, J gene, CDR3 protein, CDR3 DNA. The D gene is left open where the match is weak. A clone size is listed for some rows: how often the clone was seen (once, few, many), or a class if it is expanded.

clone size: once; D gene: TRBD2; V gene: TRBV6-6; J gene: TRBJ2-1; CDR3 protein: CASSGLAGIGSEQFF; CDR3 DNA: TGTGCCAGCAGTGGACTAGCGGGCATAGGGAGTGAGCAGTTCTTC
clone size: .; D gene: TRBD2; V gene: TRBV29-1; J gene: TRBJ2-4; CDR3 protein: CSATGGCIQYF; CDR3 DNA: TGCAGCGCCACGGGGGGGTGCATTCAGTACTTC
clone size: .; D gene: .; V gene: TRBV11-2; J gene: TRBJ2-1; CDR3 protein: CASSVGGQSRNEHFF; CDR3 DNA: TGTGCCAGCAGCGTAGGAGGACAGAGTCGGAATGAGCACTTCTTC
clone size: .; D gene: TRBD2; V gene: TRBV24-1; J gene: TRBJ2-1; CDR3 protein: CATSDPSGRAYNEQFF; CDR3 DNA: TGTGCCACCAGTGATCCGAGCGGGAGGGCCTACAATGAGCAGTTCTTC
clone size: .; D gene: TRBD1; V gene: TRBV10-3; J gene: TRBJ2-1; CDR3 protein: CAISEMTGTINDEQFF; CDR3 DNA: TGTGCCATCAGTGAGATGACAGGGACAATAAACGATGAGCAGTTCTTC
clone size: .; D gene: TRBD2; V gene: TRBV29-1; J gene: TRBJ2-1; CDR3 protein: CSVATTSGRAGNEHFF; CDR3 DNA: TGCAGTGTCGCTACGACTAGCGGGAGGGCAGGGAATGAGCACTTCTTC
clone size: .; D gene: .; V gene: TRBV9; J gene: TRBJ2-3; CDR3 protein: CASGSRDTHYF; CDR3 DNA: TGTGCCAGCGGTAGCCGGGATACGCATTATTTT
clone size: .; D gene: .; V gene: TRBV11-2; J gene: TRBJ2-1; CDR3 protein: CTSSFVDSAELFF; CDR3 DNA: TGTACCAGCAGCTTTGTTGATAGCGCTGAGCTGTTCTTC
clone size: .; D gene: .; V gene: TRBV20-1; J gene: TRBJ2-1; CDR3 protein: CSAKSSGHNEQIF; CDR3 DNA: TGCAGTGCTAAGAGCAGCGGACACAATGAGCAGATCTTC
clone size: .; D gene: TRBD2; V gene: TRBV5-4; J gene: TRBJ2-2; CDR3 protein: CTSSPSGTRNTGELFF; CDR3 DNA: TGTACCAGCAGCCCATCCGGGACTAGGAACACCGGGGAGCTGTTTTTT
clone size: .; D gene: .; V gene: TRBV11-1; J gene: TRBJ2-5; CDR3 protein: CASSSTAQESQYF; CDR3 DNA: TGTGCCAGCAGCTCGACGGCACAAGAAAGCCAGTACTTC
clone size: .; D gene: TRBD1; V gene: TRBV6-1; J gene: TRBJ2-2; CDR3 protein: CASIVGTGVAGGKLYF; CDR3 DNA: TGTGCCAGCATTGTTGGGACAGGGGTAGCAGGCGGGAAGCTGTATTTT
clone size: once; D gene: .; V gene: TRBV4-1; J gene: TRBJ1-4; CDR3 protein: CANSLYGSSNEKLFF; CDR3 DNA: TGCGCCAACAGCCTTTACGGGAGCTCGAACGAAAAACTGTTTTTT
clone size: .; D gene: TRBD1; V gene: TRBV7-9; J gene: TRBJ1-5; CDR3 protein: CTSSLETGGGNQPQHF; CDR3 DNA: TGTACAAGCAGCTTAGAGACAGGGGGTGGCAATCAGCCCCAGCATTTT
clone size: .; D gene: .; V gene: TRBV28; J gene: TRBJ2-1; CDR3 protein: CASTQSRANAWNEQFF; CDR3 DNA: TGTGCCAGCACACAGAGCAGGGCCAACGCGTGGAATGAGCAGTTCTTC
clone size: .; D gene: .; V gene: TRBV6-5; J gene: TRBJ1-1; CDR3 protein: CASTRIANIEALF; CDR3 DNA: TGTGCCAGCACTAGGATAGCGAACATTGAAGCTCTCTTT
clone size: once; D gene: .; V gene: TRBV6-1; J gene: TRBJ2-1; CDR3 protein: CASLPIAEAPFYNEQFF; CDR3 DNA: TGTGCCAGCTTGCCAATAGCGGAAGCCCCCTTCTACAATGAGCAGTTCTTC
clone size: .; D gene: TRBD1; V gene: TRBV20-1; J gene: TRBJ1-1; CDR3 protein: CSDGGQNTESFF; CDR3 DNA: TGCAGTGATGGGGGACAGAACACCGAATCTTTCTTT
clone size: few; D gene: TRBD1; V gene: TRBV20-1; J gene: TRBJ2-7; CDR3 protein: CSARGDRGIYEQYF; CDR3 DNA: TGCAGTGCTAGGGGGGACAGGGGAATATACGAGCAGTACTTC
clone size: .; D gene: .; V gene: TRBV6-6; J gene: TRBJ2-1; CDR3 protein: CANTLSGHSSYNEQFF; CDR3 DNA: TGTGCTAACACTCTTAGCGGTCATAGCTCCTACAATGAGCAGTTCTTC
clone size: .; D gene: .; V gene: TRBV29-1; J gene: TRBJ2-1; CDR3 protein: CSVGEDLEGNEQFF; CDR3 DNA: TGCAGCGTTGGAGAAGACCTGGAAGGGAATGAGCAGTTCTTC
clone size: .; D gene: TRBD2; V gene: TRBV29-1; J gene: TRBJ2-5; CDR3 protein: CSVAGLAGIAETQYF; CDR3 DNA: TGTAGCGTTGCGGGACTAGCGGGAATAGCGGAGACCCAGTACTTC
clone size: .; D gene: .; V gene: TRBV5-1; J gene: TRBJ2-3; CDR3 protein: CTSGLEASVTDTQYF; CDR3 DNA: TGCACCAGCGGCTTGGAAGCTAGCGTCACAGATACGCAGTATTTT
clone size: .; D gene: .; V gene: TRBV20-1; J gene: TRBJ2-5; CDR3 protein: CSAKPAEGGQETQYF; CDR3 DNA: TGCAGTGCTAAGCCTGCAGAGGGTGGACAAGAGACCCAGTACTTC
clone size: .; D gene: .; V gene: TRBV19; J gene: TRBJ1-1; CDR3 protein: CTSSIGGNTEAFF; CDR3 DNA: TGTACCAGTAGTATTGGAGGGAACACTGAAGCTTTCTTT
clone size: .; D gene: TRBD2; V gene: TRBV12-3/TRBV12-4; J gene: TRBJ2-2; CDR3 protein: CASSPGTSMSGELFF; CDR3 DNA: TGTGCCAGCAGTCCCGGGACTAGCATGTCCGGGGAGCTGTTTTTT
clone size: many; D gene: .; V gene: TRBV5-1; J gene: TRBJ2-1; CDR3 protein: CASSLTGTENEQFF; CDR3 DNA: TGCGCCAGCAGCTTGACAGGGACGGAAAATGAGCAGTTCTTC
clone size: .; D gene: .; V gene: TRBV11-2; J gene: TRBJ2-1; CDR3 protein: CANSPLGSELFF; CDR3 DNA: TGTGCCAACAGCCCTTTAGGAAGTGAGCTCTTCTTC
clone size: .; D gene: .; V gene: TRBV6-2/TRBV6-3; J gene: TRBJ2-1; CDR3 protein: CAGSRQVGPRRYNEQFF; CDR3 DNA: TGTGCCGGCAGTCGACAGGTAGGCCCGAGACGATACAATGAGCAGTTCTTC
clone size: once; D gene: .; V gene: TRBV6-5; J gene: TRBJ1-2; CDR3 protein: CASNPPCGGKFGGYTF; CDR3 DNA: TGTGCCAGCAATCCCCCTTGTGGGGGAAAATTCGGCGGCTACACCTTC
clone size: .; D gene: .; V gene: TRBV12-3/TRBV12-4; J gene: TRBJ2-2; CDR3 protein: CAIRSTRGVHGELFF; CDR3 DNA: TGTGCCATCAGATCGACAAGGGGCGTTCACGGGGAGCTGTTTTTT
clone size: few; D gene: TRBD2; V gene: TRBV20-1; J gene: TRBJ2-1; CDR3 protein: CSARGLADYNEQFF; CDR3 DNA: TGCAGTGCTCGGGGACTAGCGGACTACAATGAGCAGTTCTTC
clone size: .; D gene: TRBD2; V gene: TRBV11-2; J gene: TRBJ2-1; CDR3 protein: CASSYVAGIPDEHFF; CDR3 DNA: TGTGCCAGCAGCTATGTAGCGGGAATCCCAGATGAGCACTTCTTC
clone size: .; D gene: TRBD2; V gene: TRBV12-3/TRBV12-4; J gene: TRBJ2-2; CDR3 protein: CASSVLLAEPAGTGELFF; CDR3 DNA: TGTGCCAGCAGTGTTCTCCTAGCGGAGCCCGCGGGGACCGGGGAGCTGTTTTTT
clone size: .; D gene: TRBD2; V gene: TRBV11-2; J gene: TRBJ2-2; CDR3 protein: CASRGPSGTGTGELFF; CDR3 DNA: TGTGCCAGTAGGGGGCCTAGCGGGACTGGCACCGGGGAGCTGTTTTTT
clone size: .; D gene: .; V gene: TRBV9; J gene: TRBJ2-1; CDR3 protein: CASSVVGSGDNEEFF; CDR3 DNA: TGTGCCAGCAGCGTAGTGGGGTCGGGGGACAATGAGGAGTTCTTC
clone size: many; D gene: .; V gene: TRBV20-1; J gene: TRBJ1-1; CDR3 protein: CSAGLRVNTEAFF; CDR3 DNA: TGCAGTGCCGGGCTGCGGGTTAACACTGAAGCTTTCTTT
clone size: .; D gene: .; V gene: TRBV5-1; J gene: TRBJ2-7; CDR3 protein: CASRPSGTNYYEQYF; CDR3 DNA: TGCGCCAGCAGACCATCCGGGACGAACTACTACGAGCAGTACTTC
clone size: .; D gene: .; V gene: TRBV29-1; J gene: TRBJ2-1; CDR3 protein: CSANMGPYNEQFF; CDR3 DNA: TGCAGCGCCAATATGGGGCCTTACAATGAGCAGTTCTTC
clone size: .; D gene: .; V gene: TRBV6-1; J gene: TRBJ2-5; CDR3 protein: CANSRRGGQETQYF; CDR3 DNA: TGTGCCAACTCCCGGCGGGGAGGCCAAGAGACACAGTACTTC